The 20 T cell receptor beta chains given below trace back to one sample, sequenced in a study of blood T cells in healthy people across ages. Combining a sample-barcoded 5' primer with a J-beta primer mix, a second PCR ran for roughly 7 to 11 cycles. TCRdb re-called the 5' RACE reads through MiXCR, storing one row per CDR3 protein. The sample has 650,000 to 1,000,000 distinct CDR3 sequences, around 36% seen once. The sample consisted of blood. Receptors were obtained from a man aged 18 to 35 in good health.

This clonotype was observed a few times. The chain links TRBV6-5 to TRBJ2-2; D might be TRBD1 (5 bases). CDR1 and CDR2 from the germline V gene are MNHEY and SVGAGI. With 0 bases removed from V and 6 bases from J, the gap between germline ends came to 8 bases. This CDR3 is built from 14 residues. The CDR3 loop reads CASSYSWGAGELFF. CDR3 bases: TGTGCCAGCAGTTACTCGTGGGGCGCCGGGGAGCTGTTTTTT.

Ten or more counts support this clonotype. V and J are TRBV19 and TRBJ1-5, with D unclear. CDR1 is LNHDA and CDR2 is SQIVND in the germline V gene (reference sequence). The CDR3 spans 16 residues. Trimming took off 6 bases at V and 2 bases at J, with 17 bases between the two ends. CDR3 protein: CASSPSYDSGNQPQHF. Written as DNA, the CDR3 is TGTGCCAGTAGCCCCTCCTACGATTCTGGCAATCAGCCCCAGCATTTT.

The chain recombines TRBV27 with TRBJ2-1, with D possibly TRBD1 on 5 matching bases. Deletions cut 3 bases from V and 4 bases from J, with 10 bases between. The CDR3 is made up of 14 amino acids. Per germline, CDR1 MNHEY and CDR2 SMNVEV (reference sequence). DNA for the CDR3: TGTGCCAGCAGTTTGGACAAGGGATACAATGAGCAGTTCTTC. This codes for CASSLDKGYNEQFF.

The chain recombines TRBV6-5 with TRBJ2-1, with D perhaps assigned TRBD1 or TRBD2 (5 bases each). This CDR3 spans 13 amino acids. V dropped 11 bases and J dropped 4 bases, with 15 bases sitting between them. The V gene's germline CDR1 is MNHEY and CDR2 SVGAGI. The DNA for the CDR3 is TGTGCCGGCTACCGGGACCAGTACAATGAGCAGTTCTTC. Translating gives CAGYRDQYNEQFF.

This clonotype was counted at least ten times. This chain links TRBV20-1 with TRBJ2-7; 7 bases agree with TRBD2. The CDR3 length is 15 residues. Germline CDR1 reads DFQATT; CDR2 reads SNEGSKA (reference sequence). The J segment lost 2 bases and the V segment lost 5 bases, leaving 12 bases of the junction unmatched. The CDR3 nucleotides read TGCAGTGCTCTATCCCCTACTAGCGAAGCCTACGAGCAGTACTTC. Translation: CSALSPTSEAYEQYF.

For this clonotype: Since a much larger clone is just one base distant, this may be a read error. V and J are TRBV20-1 and TRBJ1-2; 8 nucleotides line up with TRBD1. Germline loops: CDR1 DFQATT, CDR2 SNEGSKA (reference sequence). This CDR3 has 14 amino acids. The CDR3 bases are TGCAGTGTTAGAGATAGCCGACAGGGGTCTGGCTACACCTTC. Amino acids: CSVRDSRQGSGYTF.

In this sample, this clonotype turned up a few times. This sequence joins TRBV4-1 and TRBJ1-5; no clear D gene. With 2 bases removed from V and 0 bases from J, the gap between germline ends came to 8 bases. Germline assignment: CDR1 MGHRA and CDR2 YSYEKL. The CDR3 loop spans 15 amino acids. The CDR3 protein is CASSQYPNSNQPQHF. CDR3 in DNA: TGCGCCAGCAGCCAATACCCTAATAGCAATCAGCCCCAGCATTTT.

This clonotype was seen only a few times. V usage is TRBV27 and J usage is TRBJ2-1; D is possibly TRBD1 or TRBD2 (5 bases each). The V and J ends lost 5 bases and 1 base respectively, with 18 bases between them. Germline loops: CDR1 MNHEY, CDR2 SMNVEV (reference sequence). This CDR3 has 17 residues. DNA for the CDR3: TGTGCCAGCAGTCATGGAAGGGACCGCGATTCCTACAATGAGCAGTTCTTC. It yields the protein CASSHGRDRDSYNEQFF.

V usage is TRBV12-3 or TRBV12-4 and J usage is TRBJ2-5, with TRBD2 matching over 8 bases. The J call is doubtful: the DNA matches TRBJ2-1 better. CDR3 length equals 17 residues. The CDR3 here is CASSLGGGGGTQETQFF. CDR3 nucleotide sequence: TGTGCCAGCAGTTTAGGGGGGGGCGGGGGGACCCAAGAGACCCAGTTCTTC.

The chain combines TRBV4-3 with TRBJ2-1, with D perhaps TRBD2 (7 bases). Germline lookup yields CDR1 LGHNA and CDR2 YSLEER. V was pared by 4 bases and J by 7 bases, with 20 bases between. CDR3 length: 16 amino acids. This chain's CDR3 is CASSRGWGGRVNEQFF. The CDR3 DNA reads TGCGCCAGCAGCCGCGGATGGGGGGGGCGTGTTAATGAGCAGTTCTTC.

CDR3 sequence reads: CASSLALGFQETQYF. CDR3 nucleotide sequence: TGTGCCAGCAGCTTAGCGCTCGGATTCCAAGAGACCCAGTACTTC. V usage is TRBV7-2 and J usage is TRBJ2-5, with D unclear. The CDR3 is 15 amino acids. CDR1 SGHTA and CDR2 FQGNSA come from the germline V gene. V was trimmed by 0 bases and J by 1 base, leaving 9 bases between them.

This clonotype was seen repeatedly, ten times or more. V gene TRBV5-1 combines with J gene TRBJ2-3; 7 positions agree with TRBD1. This CDR3 is 15 amino acids long. The V gene end was trimmed by 1 base and the J gene end by 6 bases; junction bases not matched to a gene: 8. Germline V gene sequence: CDR1 SGHRS, CDR2 YFSETQ. CDR3 bases: TGCGCCAGCAGCTTGACGGCAGGGACAGTTGATACGCAGTATTTT. It translates to CASSLTAGTVDTQYF.

The J gene is TRBJ2-1, the V gene TRBV6-2 or TRBV6-3; D gene ambiguous. This CDR3 contains 13 residues. Germline V gene sequence: CDR1 MNHEY, CDR2 SVGEGT. With 8 bases removed from V and 7 bases from J, the gap between germline ends came to 15 bases. The CDR3 reads CASSGVISNEQFF. The CDR3 bases are TGTGCCAGCTCTGGGGTGATTTCTAATGAGCAGTTCTTC.

The sample holds many counts of this clonotype. The chain is built from TRBV12-3 or TRBV12-4 and TRBJ1-2; unclear D gene. Trimming took 4 bases from V and 9 from J, leaving 30 bases between them. The CDR3 loop spans 18 amino acids. The CDR3: CASSSYPGGRPGANSYTF. The CDR3 nucleotides are TGTGCCAGCAGTTCCTACCCCGGCGGCAGACCTGGAGCTAACAGCTACACCTTC.

There are a few counts of this clonotype. The rearrangement uses TRBV4-3 and TRBJ2-3; 8 nucleotides align to TRBD2. V dropped 2 bases and J dropped 4; count of bases not matched to a gene: 8. Looked up from germline, CDR1 is LGHNA and CDR2 is YSLEER. The length of the CDR3 is 16 residues. The CDR3 sequence: CASSQRHGGAADTQYF. The CDR3 region has the DNA TGCGCCAGCAGCCAACGCCACGGGGGGGCGGCAGATACGCAGTATTTT.

The chain's CDR3 is CASSLLQSREQYF. CDR3 nucleotide sequence: TGTGCCAGCAGTTTATTGCAGTCGCGGGAGCAGTACTTC. This rearrangement joins TRBV28 to TRBJ2-5; 7 nucleotides agree with TRBD2. Germline CDR1 is MDHEN and CDR2 is SYDVKM. V lost 1 base to trimming and J lost 11 bases; unmatched junction nucleotides: 7. This CDR3 has 13 residues.

This rearrangement joins TRBV30 to TRBJ1-3; tentative D call: TRBD1 (6 bases). The V end was cut by 7 bases, the J end by 0 bases, with 13 bases between. This CDR3 is built from 14 residues. Germline V gene data show CDR1 as GTSNPN and CDR2 as SVGIG (reference sequence). The CDR3 protein is CAYNPGHSGNTIYF. The CDR3 bases are TGTGCCTACAACCCGGGACACTCTGGAAACACCATATATTTT.

The table lists this clonotype with many counts. J is TRBJ2-7 and V is TRBV10-3; 7 bases align to TRBD1. The germline gives CDR1 ENHRY, CDR2 SYGVKD. The CDR3 extends over 13 amino acids. V dropped 6 bases and J dropped 1; count of bases not matched to a gene: 3. The CDR3: CAIRGDRSYEQYF. Written as DNA, the CDR3 is TGTGCCATCAGAGGGGACAGATCCTACGAGCAGTACTTC.

The V gene is TRBV9, the J gene TRBJ2-1, with 12 positions matching TRBD2. V trimming: 0 bases; J trimming: 10 bases; junction bases outside the gene matches: 5. The CDR3 has 15 amino acids. Germline-derived CDR1 and CDR2 are SGDLS and YYNGEE. The CDR3 bases are TGTGCCAGCAGCGTAGATTCCCTAGCGGGAGGGGAGCAGTTCTTC. It yields the protein CASSVDSLAGGEQFF.

This clonotype was detected a few times. The junction departs from the called germline gene at one end, perhaps through a read error. In DNA form, the CDR3 reads TGTGCCAGCAGTTTAGAGGGTTGGGACAGGGCCAATGAAGAACTGTTTTTT. This sequence encodes CASSLEGWDRANEELFF. This sequence joins TRBV12-3 or TRBV12-4 and TRBJ1-4, with 9 bases fitting TRBD1. The CDR3 spans 17 residues.